The clone carrying this TCR beta chain showed up just a few times. Constant-segment primers served in 5'RACE that generated TCR alpha and TCR beta cDNA libraries bearing sample barcodes and UMIs. TCRdb itself ran the 5' RACE reads through MiXCR, one entry per CDR3 protein. Seen here are about 270,000 distinct CDR3 sequences, around 15% observed once, and the top ten hold roughly 25%. This CDR3 has 15 amino acids. Trimming stripped 1 base from V and 11 bases from J, with 20 bases between. The V gene's germline CDR1 is MGHRA and CDR2 YSYEKL. This record comes from a study of T-cell memory formation after mild COVID-19.

The TCR sequence derives from a man aged 18-30 years who had mild COVID-19 (a few samples of this study predate the infection). Cell type and time point are not known. The chain combines TRBV4-1 with TRBJ1-1; D is unresolved. The sequenced sample was PBMCs or a T cell subset sorted from them (not recorded which). The CDR3 DNA reads TGCGCCAGCAGCCAAGTTAAGGTTCCGGGTAGAAGGGCTTTCTTT. Its translation: CASSQVKVPGRRAFF.